This entry lists 16 T cell receptor beta chains sequenced from one sample in a study of cytomegalovirus exposure and HLA in healthy donors. PCR amplification relied on 60 Vbeta primers (plus 13 Jbeta primers). Data came from immunoSEQ multiplex PCR; TCRdb stores just in-frame clones and leaves some out. The data show roughly 77,000 clones, with about two thirds seen just once and 9% to 13% held by the top ten. The specimen was PBMCs. Receptors originate from a woman in her 40s in good health and CMV-seropositive.

This rearrangement joins TRBV6-1 to TRBJ1-5, with D hard to call. Trimming removed 5 bases from V and 4 bases from J, with 9 bases in between. In germline, CDR1 is MNHNS, CDR2 SASEGT. CDR3 size: 13 residues. The CDR3 DNA is TGTGCCAGCAGTCCCGCGGGGAATCAGCCCCAGCATTTT. Protein sequence: CASSPAGNQPQHF.

This clone was seen once. The J gene is TRBJ1-4, the V gene TRBV5-1; no reliable D call. V dropped 4 bases and J dropped 7 bases, with 14 bases sitting between them. The germline V gene has CDR1 SGHRS and CDR2 YFSETQ. This CDR3 region has 14 residues. CDR3 sequence (DNA): TGCGCCAGCAGCCCTGACGGGGAGGGTGAAAAACTGTTTTTT. This encodes CASSPDGEGEKLFF.

This sequence joins TRBV29-1 and TRBJ2-2, with 13 nucleotides matching TRBD2. Germline V gene data show CDR1 as SQVTM and CDR2 as ANQGSEA. V shed 7 bases, J shed 3 bases, and the junction held 8 bases outside the gene matches. This CDR3 spans 16 amino acids. The CDR3 sequence is CSGRTSGGSYTGELFF. The CDR3 DNA reads TGCAGCGGGAGGACTAGCGGGGGATCCTACACCGGGGAGCTGTTTTTT.

V and J are TRBV12-5 and TRBJ2-5, with 8 bases aligning to TRBD2. The CDR3 is 13 residues long. V was clipped by 6 bases and J by 3 bases; unmatched bases: 3. Germline V gives CDR1 LGHNT, CDR2 FRNRAP. CDR3 protein: CASGSGGEETQYF. The CDR3 DNA reads TGTGCTAGTGGCTCGGGGGGGGAAGAGACCCAGTACTTC.

V usage is TRBV18 and J usage is TRBJ2-7, with TRBD1 matching over 8 bases. The trim removed 3 bases at V and 0 bases at J, leaving 7 bases unmatched. This CDR3 contains 16 residues. CDR1 and CDR2 (germline): KGHSH, LQKENI. The CDR3 is CASSPYRDRNSYEQYF. For the CDR3, the DNA is TGTGCCAGCTCACCCTACCGGGACAGGAACTCCTACGAGCAGTACTTC. Variable domain in full (rest from reference TRBV18 and TRBJ2-7): NAGVMQNPRHLVRRRGQEARLRCSPMKGHSHVYWYRQLPEEGLKFMVYLQKENIIDESGMPKERFSAEFPKEGPSILRIQQVVRGDSAAYFCASSPYRDRNSYEQYFGPGTRLTVT.

In its sample, this clone was seen once. V usage is TRBV5-4 and J usage is TRBJ2-5, with TRBD2 identical over 10 bases. This CDR3 contains 15 residues. V was pared by 4 bases and J by 1 base, with 4 bases of the junction left unmatched. Germline lookup yields CDR1 SGHNT and CDR2 YYREEE (reference sequence). The CDR3 bases are TGTGCCAGCAGCGCCGCTAGCGGGGGCCAAGAGACCCAGTACTTC. This gives the protein CASSAASGGQETQYF.

The rearrangement uses TRBV28 and TRBJ1-2; 9 bases match TRBD1. The trim removed 5 bases at V and 7 bases at J, leaving 14 bases unmatched. CDR3 length equals 16 residues. Per the germline V gene, CDR1 is MDHEN and CDR2 is SYDVKM. Here the CDR3 DNA reads TGTGCCAGCAGTGCCCGAGGCCACAGGGGGCAGGGTGGCTACACCTTC. It specifies CASSARGHRGQGGYTF.

In this sample, this clone turned up a few times. The gene calls are TRBV5-6 and TRBJ2-5; 7 nucleotides match TRBD1. CDR1 SGHDT and CDR2 YYEEEE come from the germline V gene. The J segment lost 5 bases and the V segment lost 4 bases, leaving 8 bases of the junction unmatched. The CDR3 runs 14 residues. The CDR3 DNA is TGTGCCAGCAGCCGTCGACAGGGTGGGGAGACCCAGTACTTC. Translated: CASSRRQGGETQYF.

The V and J genes are TRBV18 and TRBJ2-3, with D possibly being TRBD1 (6 bases). In germline, CDR1 is KGHSH, CDR2 LQKENI. V lost 4 bases to trimming and J lost 3 bases, with 17 bases between them. The CDR3 length is 16 residues. CDR3: CASSRLGARGTDTQYF. CDR3 DNA: TGTGCCAGCTCACGCCTGGGGGCTAGGGGTACAGATACGCAGTATTTT.

This sequence joins TRBV18 and TRBJ1-5, with TRBD1 identical over 7 bases. The CDR3 runs 17 residues. Trimming cost V 6 bases and J 0 bases; bases outside gene matches: 11. CDR1 is KGHSH, CDR2 LQKENI, per germline. CDR3 nucleotide sequence: TGTGCCAGCTCCCTCCTCCCAGGGGGAGATAGCAATCAGCCCCAGCATTTT. Protein product: CASSLLPGGDSNQPQHF.

V gene TRBV2 combines with J gene TRBJ2-7; TRBD2 matches 9 bases. CDR1 and CDR2 from the germline V gene are SNHLY and FYNNEI. There are 15 residues in the CDR3. The V gene end was trimmed by 3 bases and the J gene end by 5 bases; junction bases not matched to a gene: 8. The chain's CDR3 is CASSEAGGLLDEQYF. The CDR3 DNA reads as TGTGCCAGCAGTGAGGCGGGGGGGCTACTCGACGAGCAGTACTTC.

The gene calls are TRBV6-5 and TRBJ1-2; possible D gene TRBD1, 5 bases. CDR1 and CDR2 from the germline V gene are MNHEY and SVGAGI. This CDR3 spans 14 amino acids. The V gene lost 4 bases and the J gene lost 4 bases, with 13 bases spanning the gap. This CDR3 reads CASSFSQGGYGYTF. CDR3 in DNA: TGTGCCAGCAGTTTTTCCCAGGGAGGCTATGGCTACACCTTC.

The V call is TRBV6-1, the J call TRBJ2-2; the D gene is possibly TRBD2 (5 bases). V was clipped by 5 bases and J by 8 bases, with 15 bases between them. The CDR3 consists of 14 residues. Germline V CDR1 and CDR2: MNHNS, SASEGT. For the CDR3, the DNA is TGTGCCAGCAGTCGCTCTGCTCGGGAAGGGGAGCTGTTTTTT. Its protein product is CASSRSAREGELFF.

The V and J genes are TRBV4-2 and TRBJ2-7; D may be TRBD2 (7 bases). Trimming removed 5 bases at V and 1 base at J, with 24 bases between. The germline gives CDR1 LGHNA, CDR2 YNFKEQ. This CDR3 region has 18 residues. CDR3 protein: CASSAFPGGGIYSYEQYF. Here the CDR3 DNA reads TGTGCCAGCAGCGCCTTTCCTGGGGGGGGCATCTATTCCTACGAGCAGTACTTC.

This chain links TRBV29-1 with TRBJ1-1; D is undetermined. Trimming cost V 7 bases and J 2 bases, with 8 bases left between them. The CDR3 spans 11 residues. Germline CDR1 SQVTM, CDR2 ANQGSEA. The CDR3 loop reads CSGLINTEAFF. In DNA form, the CDR3 reads TGCAGCGGACTGATTAACACTGAAGCTTTCTTT.

V gene TRBV21-1 combines with J gene TRBJ1-4; no DNA check was done on the table's D call, TRBD1. TRBV21-1 is described as a pseudogene. The CDR3 loop spans 14 amino acids. The CDR3 nucleotides are TGTGCCAGCAGCGAAACACAGGGGTCTGAAAAACTGTTTTTT. It translates to CASSETQGSEKLFF.